The 19 T cell receptor beta chains given below trace back to one sample, sequenced in a study of radiotherapy plus CTLA-4 blockade in lung cancer. This table comes from immunoSEQ multiplex PCR, and its TCRdb copy is limited to in-frame clones, with some not included. The sample carries some 110,000 clones, approximately 90% recorded once. The specimen was peripheral blood, collected from a patient treated with radiotherapy plus ipilimumab. Receptors were obtained from a human donor with non-small cell lung cancer that progressed on radiotherapy plus ipilimumab.

This chain links TRBV6-1 with TRBJ2-7, with D tentatively TRBD1 or TRBD2 (5 bases each). Germline CDR1 MNHNS, CDR2 SASEGT. The CDR3 consists of 13 residues. Trimming took 8 bases from V and 1 from J, leaving 12 bases between them. The CDR3 DNA reads TGTGCCAGCGCAAGGGACGGATCCTACGAGCAGTACTTC. This sequence encodes CASARDGSYEQYF.

CDR3 residues: CATSRTPTGEETQYF. CDR3 nucleotide sequence: TGTGCCACCAGCAGAACCCCGACAGGGGAGGAGACCCAGTACTTC. The gene calls are TRBV15 and TRBJ2-5; TRBD1 agrees at 8 bases. Losses at the gene ends were 2 bases for V and 5 bases for J; bases not matched to a gene: 7. The CDR3 totals 15 residues. Germline V lookup: CDR1 LNHNV, CDR2 YYDKDF (reference sequence).

The chain carries TRBV7-8 and TRBJ1-4; D is perhaps TRBD1 (6 bases). Trimming took 3 bases from V and 8 from J, leaving 22 bases between them. Germline CDR1 SGHVS, CDR2 FQNEAQ. The CDR3 contains 17 residues. The chain's CDR3 is CASSLTGSTWTREKLFF. Here the CDR3 DNA reads TGTGCCAGCAGCTTGACAGGCTCAACTTGGACGCGAGAAAAACTGTTTTTT.

This chain joins TRBV10-2 and TRBJ2-7; D gene ambiguous. The CDR3 runs to 13 residues. Trimming took 2 bases from V and 3 from J, leaving 8 bases between them. Germline assignment: CDR1 WSHSY and CDR2 SAAADI. The CDR3 nucleotides are TGCGCCAGCAGTGAGAAGCGTTACTACGAGCAGTACTTC. This encodes CASSEKRYYEQYF.

The chain employs TRBV9 and TRBJ1-3; D is possibly TRBD1 (5 bases). V was cut by 0 bases and J by 0 bases, with 13 bases left in between. The CDR3 loop spans 17 amino acids. Germline loops: CDR1 SGDLS, CDR2 YYNGEE. Here the CDR3 DNA reads TGTGCCAGCAGCGTAGGGGGCCGCCCGGGCTCTGGAAACACCATATATTTT. This encodes CASSVGGRPGSGNTIYF. Supplemented by reference TRBV9 and TRBJ1-3, the full variable domain reads DSGVTQTPKHLITATGQRVTLRCSPRSGDLSVYWYQQSLDQGLQFLIQYYNGEERAKGNILERFSAQQFPDLHSELNLSSLELGDSALYFCASSVGGRPGSGNTIYFGEGSWLTVV.

This chain joins TRBV9 and TRBJ1-2; a possible D gene is TRBD1 (6 bases). There are 15 residues in the CDR3. Germline CDR1 and CDR2: SGDLS and YYNGEE. Deletions cut 4 bases from V and 7 bases from J, with 20 bases between. This CDR3 reads CASSPFTGGQSGYTF. The CDR3 DNA is TGTGCCAGCAGCCCCTTCACGGGGGGACAAAGTGGCTACACCTTC.

This clone was seen a handful of times. V is TRBV5-1 and J is TRBJ2-1; tentative D call: TRBD1 (5 bases). CDR1 is SGHRS and CDR2 is YFSETQ in the germline V gene. This CDR3 spans 15 amino acids. V was cut by 0 bases and J by 7 bases, with 14 bases left in between. CDR3 loop: CASSLVLPKGNEQFF. In nucleotides, the CDR3 is TGCGCCAGCAGCTTGGTTTTACCCAAGGGGAATGAGCAGTTCTTC.

J is TRBJ1-2 and V is TRBV18; D remains unclear. The CDR3 is 14 residues long. With 1 base removed from V and 2 bases from J, the gap between germline ends came to 8 bases. Looked up from germline, CDR1 is KGHSH and CDR2 is LQKENI. CDR3 sequence: CASSPREANYGYTF. The CDR3 bases are TGTGCCAGCTCACCACGGGAGGCGAACTATGGCTACACCTTC.

The chain joins TRBV9 to TRBJ2-5, with D perhaps given as TRBD1 or TRBD2 (7 bases each). In germline, CDR1 is SGDLS, CDR2 YYNGEE. Trimming removed 6 bases from V and 5 bases from J, with 23 bases in between. This CDR3 has 16 amino acids. The chain's CDR3 is CASTRQGGRVMETQYF. CDR3 bases: TGTGCCAGCACCAGACAGGGAGGGAGAGTAATGGAGACCCAGTACTTC.

V is TRBV19 and J is TRBJ2-1; tentative D call: TRBD1 (5 bases). Trimming pared 4 bases from V and 7 bases from J, leaving 17 bases between. CDR1 and CDR2 from the germline V gene are LNHDA and SQIVND (reference sequence). The CDR3 runs 15 residues. CDR3 sequence reads: CASSREGVNRNEQFF. DNA of the CDR3: TGTGCCAGTAGTAGAGAAGGGGTGAATCGGAATGAGCAGTTCTTC.

The J gene is TRBJ2-3, the V gene TRBV28, with D uncertain. The CDR3 is 11 residues long. Germline assignment: CDR1 MDHEN and CDR2 SYDVKM. V was cut by 5 bases and J by 5 bases, with 5 bases left in between. CDR3 sequence: CASSLKDTQYF. The CDR3 nucleotides read TGTGCCAGCAGTCTAAAAGATACGCAGTATTTT.

The CDR3 DNA sequence: TGCGCCAGCTCACCGCGGGATAGATCGGAGACCCAGTACTTC. Its protein product is CASSPRDRSETQYF. This rearrangement joins TRBV5-1 to TRBJ2-5, with D perhaps TRBD2 (6 bases). The V end was cut by 7 bases, the J end by 5 bases, with 18 bases between. The germline V gene has CDR1 SGHRS and CDR2 YFSETQ. The CDR3 length is 14 residues. Full variable domain (outside the CDR3, taken from reference TRBV5-1 and TRBJ2-5): KAGVTQTPRYLIKTRGQQVTLSCSPISGHRSVSWYQQTPGQGLQFLFEYFSETQRNKGNFPGRFSGRQFSNSRSEMNVSTLELGDSALYLCASSPRDRSETQYFGPGTRLLVL.

The genes are TRBV11-2 and TRBJ2-7, with TRBD2 identical over 10 bases. The CDR3 has 14 residues. Losses at the gene ends were 7 bases for V and 4 bases for J; bases not matched to a gene: 7. Germline CDR1 reads SGHAT; CDR2 reads FQNNGV. Here the CDR3 reads CASTGLAAEYEQYF. CDR3 nucleotides: TGTGCCAGCACAGGACTAGCGGCCGAATACGAGCAGTACTTC.

This clone occurred once. The chain links TRBV25-1 to TRBJ1-1; no clear D gene. Germline CDR1 reads MGHDK; CDR2 reads SYGVNS. This CDR3 has 13 residues. V was pared by 5 bases and J by 3 bases, with 10 bases between. This CDR3 reads CASSYGVDTEAFF. The DNA of the CDR3 is TGTGCCAGCAGTTATGGGGTAGACACTGAAGCTTTCTTT.

The rearrangement links TRBV2 to TRBJ2-7; a weak D match, TRBD1 (7 bases). The length of the CDR3 is 15 residues. Looked up from germline, CDR1 is SNHLY and CDR2 is FYNNEI. V lost 6 bases and J 7 bases, leaving 22 bases between the germline ends. CDR3 in amino acids: CASSPGRRGLGEQYF. The CDR3 nucleotides read TGTGCCAGCAGCCCCGGGCGGAGGGGGCTAGGGGAGCAGTACTTC.

This chain uses TRBV11-3 with TRBJ2-1; 9 nucleotides agree with TRBD2. The CDR3 is made up of 17 amino acids. The V gene end was trimmed by 3 bases and the J gene end by 1 base; junction bases not matched to a gene: 7. CDR1 and CDR2 (germline): SGHNT, YENEEA. This CDR3 reads CASSFGTLAGSYNEQFF. The DNA for the CDR3 is TGTGCCAGCAGCTTCGGCACGCTAGCGGGATCCTACAATGAGCAGTTCTTC.

The chain recombines TRBV11-2 with TRBJ2-2; D unresolved. The ends were cut back, 4 bases at V and 5 bases at J, with 20 bases in the middle. The CDR3 consists of 17 residues. Germline V lookup: CDR1 SGHAT, CDR2 FQNNGV. The DNA for the CDR3 is TGTGCCAGCAGCTCCGGATCGAGAAGGGATCGTACCGGGGAGCTGTTTTTT. It is translated as CASSSGSRRDRTGELFF.

The chain combines TRBV11-2 with TRBJ2-7; unclear D gene. The V end was cut by 1 base, the J end by 5 bases, with 6 bases between. CDR3 length: 12 residues. Looked up from germline, CDR1 is SGHAT and CDR2 is FQNNGV. CDR3 in amino acids: CASSLVSDEQYF. The CDR3 nucleotides read TGTGCCAGCAGCTTAGTTTCCGACGAGCAGTACTTC.

V and J are TRBV7-8 and TRBJ2-2; D might be TRBD1 or TRBD2, each matching 5 bases. In germline, CDR1 is SGHVS, CDR2 FQNEAQ. The CDR3 sequence is 15 residues long. Trimming cost V 4 bases and J 3 bases, with 12 bases left between them. The CDR3 sequence: CASSSFRGDTGELFF. The CDR3 DNA sequence: TGTGCCAGCAGCTCCTTTCGGGGCGACACCGGGGAGCTGTTTTTT. Full variable domain (rest looked up from reference TRBV7-8 and TRBJ2-2): GAGVSQSPRYKVAKRGQDVALRCDPISGHVSLFWYQQALGQGPEFLTYFQNEAQLDKSGLPSDRFFAERPEGSVSTLKIQRTQQEDSAVYLCASSSFRGDTGELFFGEGSRLTVL.